The rows below give T cell receptor beta chains drawn from one sample of a study of intratumoral heterogeneity in liver cancer. The repertoire was sequenced with immunoSEQ multiplex PCR; TCRdb's copy has only in-frame clones and lacks some. In the table there are some 5,000 clones, approximately 62% of which are singletons. This sample comprised tumor-adjacent normal tissue, obtained before any cancer treatment. The receptor set was obtained from a man between 65 and 85 years old with hepatocellular carcinoma. Both conserved end residues are part of each CDR3. The order of the fields is D gene, V gene, J gene, clone size, CDR3 DNA, CDR3 protein. A D gene is named only where the DNA matches it firmly. Rows give clone size only sometimes, using once, few, many, or a class for an expanded clone.

d_gene: TRBD2; v_gene: TRBV10-2; j_gene: TRBJ2-5; abundance: -; CDR3nt: TGCGCCAGCAGGGGGGGGGTCTTAACGGAGACCCAGTACTTC; CDR3aa: CASRGGVLTETQYF
d_gene: -; v_gene: TRBV6-4; j_gene: TRBJ1-6; abundance: -; CDR3nt: TGTGCCAGCAGTCCCTCTCCGGGTAATTCACCCCTCCACTTT; CDR3aa: CASSPSPGNSPLHF
d_gene: -; v_gene: TRBV29-1; j_gene: TRBJ2-1; abundance: -; CDR3nt: TGCAGCGTTGACGGCGGGGAGCAGTTCTTC; CDR3aa: CSVDGGEQFF
d_gene: -; v_gene: TRBV12-3/TRBV12-4; j_gene: TRBJ1-1; abundance: -; CDR3nt: TGTGCCAGCAGTGCGGAGAGTGAAGCTTTCTTT; CDR3aa: CASSAESEAFF
d_gene: TRBD2; v_gene: TRBV23-1; j_gene: TRBJ2-3; abundance: -; CDR3nt: TGCGCCAGCAGCCGACTAGCGGTTGTAAATACGCAGTATTTT; CDR3aa: CASSRLAVVNTQYF
d_gene: TRBD1; v_gene: TRBV5-1; j_gene: TRBJ1-4; abundance: -; CDR3nt: TGCGCCAGCAGCCGCGGACAGGGCGCAACTAATGAAAAACTGTTTTTT; CDR3aa: CASSRGQGATNEKLFF
d_gene: -; v_gene: TRBV14; j_gene: TRBJ2-7; abundance: -; CDR3nt: TGTGCCAGCAGCCAAGGGCGGGGGACACTCGCCTACGAGCAGTACTTC; CDR3aa: CASSQGRGTLAYEQYF
d_gene: TRBD1; v_gene: TRBV9; j_gene: TRBJ2-1; abundance: -; CDR3nt: TGTGCCAGCAGCGTTGGACAGGGTAGCTCCTACAATGAGCAGTTCTTC; CDR3aa: CASSVGQGSSYNEQFF
d_gene: -; v_gene: TRBV7-9; j_gene: TRBJ2-5; abundance: -; CDR3nt: TGTGCCAGCAGCTTATATGGGGGGACCCAGTACTTC; CDR3aa: CASSLYGGTQYF
d_gene: TRBD2; v_gene: TRBV4-1; j_gene: TRBJ2-1; abundance: medium-sized; CDR3nt: TGCGCCAGCAGCCCCAGTAGCGGGGCCGGAAACAATGAGCAGTTCTTC; CDR3aa: CASSPSSGAGNNEQFF
d_gene: -; v_gene: TRBV7-6; j_gene: TRBJ2-1; abundance: -; CDR3nt: TGTGCCAGCAGCTTAAATATGGCGGGGAATGAGCAGTTCTTC; CDR3aa: CASSLNMAGNEQFF
d_gene: -; v_gene: TRBV11-2; j_gene: TRBJ1-5; abundance: -; CDR3nt: TGTGCCAGCAGCTTAGATGGCTATCAGCCCCAGCATTTT; CDR3aa: CASSLDGYQPQHF
d_gene: -; v_gene: TRBV2; j_gene: TRBJ1-4; abundance: -; CDR3nt: TGTGCCAGCAGTCCTTCTAGGGAGAGGGGAAAACTGTTTTTT; CDR3aa: CASSPSRERGKLFF
d_gene: -; v_gene: TRBV29-1; j_gene: TRBJ2-3; abundance: few; CDR3nt: TGCAGCGTTCCCCCAAGCCGGGCGGGGAGGTCAGATACGCAGTATTTT; CDR3aa: CSVPPSRAGRSDTQYF
d_gene: TRBD2; v_gene: TRBV4-1; j_gene: TRBJ2-7; abundance: -; CDR3nt: TGCGCCAGCAGTTGGACTAGCGGGGACTACGAGCAGTACTTC; CDR3aa: CASSWTSGDYEQYF
d_gene: TRBD1; v_gene: TRBV5-4; j_gene: TRBJ1-2; abundance: -; CDR3nt: TGTGCCAGCAGCTCTCCCGGGACAGGGGTGTACTATGGCTACACCTTC; CDR3aa: CASSSPGTGVYYGYTF
d_gene: TRBD1; v_gene: TRBV5-6; j_gene: TRBJ2-5; abundance: -; CDR3nt: TGTGCCAGCAGCTTGGCTCGACAGGGAATGCAGACCCAGTACTTC; CDR3aa: CASSLARQGMQTQYF
d_gene: -; v_gene: TRBV6-1; j_gene: TRBJ2-1; abundance: -; CDR3nt: TGTGCCAGCAGTGAAAGAAAAAACAATGAGCAGTTCTTC; CDR3aa: CASSERKNNEQFF
d_gene: -; v_gene: TRBV28; j_gene: TRBJ1-3; abundance: -; CDR3nt: TGTGCCAGCAGTTTATTACCCCCAAACTCTGGAAACACCATATATTTT; CDR3aa: CASSLLPPNSGNTIYF
d_gene: TRBD2; v_gene: TRBV30; j_gene: TRBJ2-6; abundance: -; CDR3nt: TGTGCCTGGTCCCGGCTAGCGGGGAGCTCTGGGGCCAACGTCCTGACTTTC; CDR3aa: CAWSRLAGSSGANVLTF
d_gene: -; v_gene: TRBV7-9; j_gene: TRBJ1-6; abundance: medium-sized; CDR3nt: TGTGCCAGCAGCTTAGCGGGGGCGGGACAAGATAATTCACCCCTCCACTTT; CDR3aa: CASSLAGAGQDNSPLHF
d_gene: -; v_gene: TRBV11-2; j_gene: TRBJ2-6; abundance: -; CDR3nt: TGTGCCAGCAGCTTATCGGGTGGGGCCAACGTCCTGACTTTC; CDR3aa: CASSLSGGANVLTF
d_gene: -; v_gene: TRBV12-5; j_gene: TRBJ2-5; abundance: -; CDR3nt: TGTGCTAGTGCCCCGACAGGCAGTGGGGGGGAGACCCAGTACTTC; CDR3aa: CASAPTGSGGETQYF
d_gene: -; v_gene: TRBV6-5; j_gene: TRBJ1-5; abundance: -; CDR3nt: TGTGCCAGCAGTTACTCGGGGGGTGGCAATCAGCCCCAGCATTTT; CDR3aa: CASSYSGGGNQPQHF
d_gene: TRBD1; v_gene: TRBV7-3; j_gene: TRBJ1-2; abundance: medium-sized; CDR3nt: TGTGCCAGCAGCTTAGTACCGGGACAGGGAGCCTATGGCTACACCTTC; CDR3aa: CASSLVPGQGAYGYTF
d_gene: TRBD1; v_gene: TRBV7-8; j_gene: TRBJ2-4; abundance: -; CDR3nt: TGTGCCAGCAGCCACAACGACAGGGGACTAGCCAAAAACATTCAGTACTTC; CDR3aa: CASSHNDRGLAKNIQYF
d_gene: -; v_gene: TRBV6-5; j_gene: TRBJ1-6; abundance: -; CDR3nt: TGTGCCAGCTCAGGGGATTCACCCCTCCACTTT; CDR3aa: CASSGDSPLHF
d_gene: -; v_gene: TRBV6-5; j_gene: TRBJ1-5; abundance: few; CDR3nt: TGTGCCAGCAGCGGACCAGGGGGCAATCAGCCCCAGCATTTT; CDR3aa: CASSGPGGNQPQHF
d_gene: TRBD2; v_gene: TRBV20-1; j_gene: TRBJ2-7; abundance: once; CDR3nt: TGCAGTGCTAGTGGCCCTAGCGGGGGGGCTGGGTACGAGCAGTACTTC; CDR3aa: CSASGPSGGAGYEQYF
d_gene: TRBD1; v_gene: TRBV6-6; j_gene: TRBJ1-6; abundance: -; CDR3nt: TGTGCCAGCCATACTCTACAGGGGATAAATTCACCCCTCCACTTT; CDR3aa: CASHTLQGINSPLHF
d_gene: TRBD1; v_gene: TRBV5-4; j_gene: TRBJ2-5; abundance: once; CDR3nt: TGTGCCAGCAGTCTCGACAGGGGAGAGACCCAGTACTTC; CDR3aa: CASSLDRGETQYF
d_gene: TRBD2; v_gene: TRBV7-2; j_gene: TRBJ2-7; abundance: -; CDR3nt: TGTGCCAGCCGGGCTAGCGGGGGGGCGGGTTACGAGCAGTACTTC; CDR3aa: CASRASGGAGYEQYF
d_gene: -; v_gene: TRBV12-3/TRBV12-4; j_gene: TRBJ2-2; abundance: -; CDR3nt: TGTGCCAGCAGTTCACAACAAACCGGGGAGCTGTTTTTT; CDR3aa: CASSSQQTGELFF
d_gene: TRBD1; v_gene: TRBV15; j_gene: TRBJ2-5; abundance: -; CDR3nt: TGTGCCACCTCGACAGGGTCGGAGACCCAGTACTTC; CDR3aa: CATSTGSETQYF
d_gene: -; v_gene: TRBV7-6; j_gene: TRBJ2-2; abundance: few; CDR3nt: TGTGCCAGCAGCTTAGTCATAGCAGGAGCCGCGAACACCGGGGAGCTGTTTTTT; CDR3aa: CASSLVIAGAANTGELFF
d_gene: TRBD1; v_gene: TRBV28; j_gene: TRBJ1-2; abundance: -; CDR3nt: TGTGCCAGCAATACCCAGGGGGGGATGGATGGCTACACCTTC; CDR3aa: CASNTQGGMDGYTF
d_gene: -; v_gene: TRBV5-1; j_gene: TRBJ2-5; abundance: medium-sized; CDR3nt: TGCGCCAGCAGCTTGAGGGGAGAGACCCAGTACTTC; CDR3aa: CASSLRGETQYF
d_gene: -; v_gene: TRBV7-9; j_gene: TRBJ1-2; abundance: medium-sized; CDR3nt: TGTGCCAGCAGCTTGGGTGGGGGCGGTGGCTACACCTTC; CDR3aa: CASSLGGGGGYTF
d_gene: -; v_gene: TRBV5-4; j_gene: TRBJ2-2; abundance: -; CDR3nt: TGTGCCAGCAGCTTGCCAGCGAAACACGGTACCGGGGAGCTGTTTTTT; CDR3aa: CASSLPAKHGTGELFF
d_gene: -; v_gene: TRBV6-5; j_gene: TRBJ1-2; abundance: -; CDR3nt: TGTGCCAGCAGTTACTCGAAGCAGGGACTATATGGCTACACCTTC; CDR3aa: CASSYSKQGLYGYTF
d_gene: -; v_gene: TRBV2; j_gene: TRBJ1-2; abundance: -; CDR3nt: TGTGCCAGCAGGCCCGGGACATCTGGCTACACCTTC; CDR3aa: CASRPGTSGYTF
d_gene: -; v_gene: TRBV10-2; j_gene: TRBJ2-7; abundance: -; CDR3nt: TGCGCCAGCAGTGAGATGTACGAGCAGTACTTC; CDR3aa: CASSEMYEQYF